This T cell receptor beta chain was documented in a study of cytomegalovirus exposure and HLA in healthy donors. Study-wide context: An early data release held some 85 million unique TCRs from HLA-typed donors.

This clone was detected only a few times. Antigen: not known. Study conclusions and caveats: Analysis was carried out at a later point, and it linked a missense DCLRE1C variant to TCR beta V- and J-gene trimming. In vitro confirmation showed a few CMV-associated chains to be CMV antigen specific. Most TCR sequences were uncommon, yet certain public TCRs appeared in many donors.

PCR involved 60 Vbeta and 13 Jbeta primers. Assay used: immunoSEQ multiplex PCR; TCRdb lists only in-frame clones, some missing. The table lists over 100,000 clones, about 64% of them singletons. Germline V gives CDR1 MNHEY, CDR2 SMNVEV (reference sequence). With 5 bases removed from V and 2 bases from J, the gap between germline ends came to 24 bases. The CDR3 totals 18 residues. This sequence joins TRBV27 and TRBJ1-2; D possibly corresponds to TRBD1 (6 bases). The sequence was obtained from a woman aged 40 to 50 in good health and CMV-seronegative. The sequenced sample was PBMCs. This CDR3 is CASSRISARDTRNYGYTF. The CDR3 DNA follows: TGTGCCAGCAGTCGCATATCTGCTCGGGACACCCGGAACTATGGCTACACCTTC.